This record covers a single T cell receptor beta chain. The cohort comprised adults aged roughly 18 to 90 years residing in 20 to 30 US areas. Cohorts were assigned according to the clinical history that participants reported. Cohort 3 donors counted as recovered after two negative PCRs, clearance, or resolved symptoms. This specimen belongs to a study of blood T cell repertoires in COVID-19. Study-wide background: PBMCs, B-cell-depleted T cells, or T cells provided the cDNA or gDNA that made up the material.

TCRdb keeps only in-frame clones here, not all; method: immunoSEQ multiplex PCR. The table shows around 140,000 clones, with about 80% occurring only once. Trimming took 5 bases from V and 6 from J; bases not matched to a gene: 6. Germline V lookup: CDR1 MNHNY, CDR2 SVGAGI (reference sequence). The CDR3 has 14 amino acids. This clonotype was obtained from a woman aged 45-65 years who had recovered from COVID-19. This chain joins TRBV6-6 and TRBJ1-2, with 10 bases that match TRBD1. Sequenced input: PBMCs or T cells enriched from blood (not recorded which). The CDR3 nucleotides read TGTGCCAGCAGTCCCGACAGGGGGCAAGATGGCTACACCTTC. Translation gives CASSPDRGQDGYTF.